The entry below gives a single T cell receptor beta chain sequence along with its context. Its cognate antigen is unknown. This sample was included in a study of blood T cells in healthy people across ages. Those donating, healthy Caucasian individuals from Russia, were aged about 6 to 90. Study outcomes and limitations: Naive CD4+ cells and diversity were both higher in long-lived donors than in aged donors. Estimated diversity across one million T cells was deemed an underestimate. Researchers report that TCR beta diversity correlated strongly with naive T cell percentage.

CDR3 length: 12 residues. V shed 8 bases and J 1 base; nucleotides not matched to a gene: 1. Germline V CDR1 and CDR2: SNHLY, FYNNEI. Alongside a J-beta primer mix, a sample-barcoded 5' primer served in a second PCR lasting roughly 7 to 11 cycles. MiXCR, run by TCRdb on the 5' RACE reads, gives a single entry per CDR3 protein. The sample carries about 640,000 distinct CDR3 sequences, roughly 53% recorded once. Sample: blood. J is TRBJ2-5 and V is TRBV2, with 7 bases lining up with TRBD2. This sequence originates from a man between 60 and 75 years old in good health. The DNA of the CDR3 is TGTGCCAGCGGGACTATCCAAGAGACCCAGTACTTC. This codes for CASGTIQETQYF.